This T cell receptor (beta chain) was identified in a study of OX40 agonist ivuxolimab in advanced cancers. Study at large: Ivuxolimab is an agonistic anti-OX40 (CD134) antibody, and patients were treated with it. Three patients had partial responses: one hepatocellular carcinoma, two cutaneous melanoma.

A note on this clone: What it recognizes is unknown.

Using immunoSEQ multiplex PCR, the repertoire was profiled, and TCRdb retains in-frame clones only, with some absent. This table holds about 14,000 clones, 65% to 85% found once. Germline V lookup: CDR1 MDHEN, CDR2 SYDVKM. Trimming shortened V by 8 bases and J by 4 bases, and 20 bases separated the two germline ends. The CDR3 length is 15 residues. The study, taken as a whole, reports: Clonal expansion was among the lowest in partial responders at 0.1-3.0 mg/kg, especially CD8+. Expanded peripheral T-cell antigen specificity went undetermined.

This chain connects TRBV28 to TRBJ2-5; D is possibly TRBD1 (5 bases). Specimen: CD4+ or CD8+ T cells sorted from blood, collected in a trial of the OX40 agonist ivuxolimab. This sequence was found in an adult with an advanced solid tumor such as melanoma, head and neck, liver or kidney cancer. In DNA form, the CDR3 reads TGTGCCAGCCACCCCAGGGCGGTAAGGCGAGAGACCCAGTACTTC. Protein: CASHPRAVRRETQYF.